This TCR beta chain originates from a study of cytomegalovirus exposure and HLA in healthy donors. Study-wide results and limits: The study flagged some 170 TCR beta chains as cytomegalovirus-associated. With further analysis later on, most CMV-associated TCR beta chains appeared HLA-restricted.

The CDR3 length is 17 residues. The V gene end was trimmed by 6 bases and the J gene end by 3 bases; junction bases not matched to a gene: 14. The germline V gene has CDR1 MNHEY and CDR2 SMNVEV (reference sequence). A word on this clone: The antigen is undetermined.

This PCR relied on a set of 60 Vbeta primers and 13 Jbeta primers. The protocol was immunoSEQ multiplex PCR, while the TCRdb copy is restricted to in-frame clones and leaves out a portion. The sample's table shows 110,000 to 150,000 clones. The TCR originated in a woman between 18 and 30 years old in good health and CMV-seronegative. Material: PBMCs. The V gene is TRBV27, the J gene TRBJ2-1, with 7 bases lining up with TRBD1. The CDR3 DNA sequence: TGTGCCAGCAGAAAGGGCCTGAGACAGGGCTTCTACAATGAGCAGTTCTTC. This translates into CASRKGLRQGFYNEQFF.